Listed here are 17 T cell receptor beta chains from one sample, sequenced in a study of Graves' ophthalmopathy and Graves' hyperthyroidism. As the template, RNA transcripts were used to amplify TCR beta CDR3 regions. First-round RT-PCR with HTBI primers preceded a second-round multiplex PCR. TCRdb re-analysed the multiplex PCR reads in MiXCR, keeping a single row per CDR3 protein. Of about 390,000 distinct CDR3 sequences in the sample, roughly 15% are singletons; the top ten hold approximately 7%. The sample was peripheral blood. The origin of the receptors is a young woman with stable Graves' hyperthyroidism.

The V gene is TRBV18, the J gene TRBJ2-2; D tentatively fits TRBD1 or TRBD2 (5 bases each). The CDR3 is 16 residues long. V lost 1 base and J lost 5, with 14 bases in between. Germline V CDR1 and CDR2: KGHSH, LQKENI. Written as DNA, the CDR3 is TGTGCCAGCTCACCACTCGGGACCTCTGGAACCGGGGAGCTGTTTTTT. The encoded protein is CASSPLGTSGTGELFF.

The table lists this clonotype with many counts. The rearrangement links TRBV12-5 to TRBJ1-5; TRBD1 matches at 7 bases. Looked up from germline, CDR1 is LGHNT and CDR2 is FRNRAP. V lost 2 bases, J lost 6 bases, and 10 bases stayed unmatched. The CDR3 covers 16 residues. DNA for the CDR3: TGTGCTAGTGGTTTGCACCCCTCGACAGGGATTCAGCCCCAGCATTTT. Amino acid sequence: CASGLHPSTGIQPQHF.

This clonotype was recorded many times. The chain recombines TRBV20-1 with TRBJ1-2; a weak D match, TRBD1 (5 bases). CDR1 is DFQATT, CDR2 SNEGSKA, per germline (reference sequence). The ends were cut back, 0 bases at V and 6 bases at J, with 11 bases in the middle. This CDR3 is built from 13 residues. CDR3: CSARDPQGHGYTF. The CDR3, as DNA: TGCAGTGCTAGAGATCCCCAGGGACATGGCTACACCTTC.

As to this clonotype: A much larger clone lies a single base off, so this may be a read error. This chain links TRBV7-2 with TRBJ2-5; D perhaps matches TRBD1 (6 bases). CDR3 length: 14 residues. Looked up from germline, CDR1 is SGHTA and CDR2 is FQGNSA. CDR3 sequence: CASSPRGRQETKYF. The DNA for the CDR3 is TGTGCCAGCAGCCCCAGGGGCCGCCAAGAGACCAAGTACTTC. Drawing the rest from reference TRBV7-2 and TRBJ2-5, the complete variable domain is GAGVSQSPSNKVTEKGKDVELRCDPISGHTALYWYRQSLGQGLEFLIYFQGNSAPDKSGLPSDRFSAERTGGSVSTLTIQRTQQEDSAVYLCASSPRGRQETKYFGPGTRLLVL.

This clonotype was seen at least ten times. The genes are TRBV11-2 and TRBJ2-4; possible D gene TRBD2, 6 bases. The CDR3 extends over 16 amino acids. V lost 0 bases to trimming and J lost 5 bases, with 14 bases between them. CDR1 is SGHAT and CDR2 is FQNNGV in the germline V gene. This CDR3 reads CASSLEEGTEENIQYF. In nucleotides, the CDR3 is TGTGCCAGCAGCTTAGAGGAGGGGACCGAGGAAAACATTCAGTACTTC. The full variable domain, rest sourced from reference TRBV11-2 and TRBJ2-4, is EAGVAQSPRYKIIEKRQSVAFWCNPISGHATLYWYQQILGQGPKLLIQFQNNGVVDDSQLPKDRFSAERLKGVDSTLKIQPAKLEDSAVYLCASSLEEGTEENIQYFGAGTRLSVL.

This clonotype was found many times. The V call is TRBV24-1, the J call TRBJ2-7; D possibly corresponds to TRBD1 (6 bases). This CDR3 has 14 amino acids. Germline loops: CDR1 KGHDR, CDR2 SFDVKD. Between the trimmed V and J ends, which lost 8 bases and 0 bases, there was a span of 13 bases. CDR3 bases: TGTGCCACCATCAACGTGGACAGCTCCTACGAGCAGTACTTC. It translates to CATINVDSSYEQYF.

This clonotype was seen many times. V is TRBV12-3 or TRBV12-4 and J is TRBJ1-3; 9 bases are shared with TRBD1. CDR3 length equals 14 residues. V lost 5 bases and J lost 4; bases outside the gene matches: 3. The CDR3 nucleotides read TGTGCCAGCAGTCAAGACAGGGGGGGAAACACCATATATTTT. Translated, it gives CASSQDRGGNTIYF.

This clonotype was seen many times. The chain is built from TRBV11-2 and TRBJ2-7; D remains unclear. From germline, CDR1 is SGHAT and CDR2 FQNNGV. Trimming took off 7 bases at V and 1 base at J, with 23 bases between the two ends. The length of the CDR3 is 17 residues. CDR3 bases: TGTGCCAGCACCCGAGACCTAACCCGCCAGCCATCCTACGAGCAGTACTTC. Translating it yields CASTRDLTRQPSYEQYF.

This clonotype has at least ten counts. V usage is TRBV9 and J usage is TRBJ1-2; 7 bases align to TRBD1. The CDR3 has 12 residues. Germline values: CDR1 SGDLS, CDR2 YYNGEE. V dropped 7 bases and J dropped 6; count of bases not matched to a gene: 6. For the CDR3, the DNA is TGTGCCAGCTCCGACAGGGTGAATGGCTACACCTTC. As protein: CASSDRVNGYTF.

This clonotype was observed a few times. This could be a read error, since a much larger clone is one nucleotide away. This chain connects TRBV20-1 to TRBJ2-5; no definite D call. This CDR3 is built from 13 residues. V lost 3 bases and J lost 7, with 15 bases in between. The germline V gene has CDR1 DFQATT and CDR2 SNEGSKA (reference sequence). Here the CDR3 DNA reads TGCAGTGCTAGTTCCCCATTCCTCCCGACCCAGTACTTC. Translation: CSASSPFLPTQYF.

There are many counts of this clonotype. The rearrangement joins TRBV4-2 to TRBJ2-7, with D perhaps TRBD2 (5 bases). V lost 1 base and J 5 bases, leaving 9 bases between the germline ends. The germline V gene encodes CDR1 LGHNA and CDR2 YNFKEQ. The CDR3 loop spans 13 amino acids. The CDR3: CASSQGGPDEQYF. The CDR3 coding sequence is TGTGCCAGCAGCCAAGGAGGGCCGGACGAGCAGTACTTC.

In this sample, this clonotype turned up many times. CDR3: CASSYGINYGYTF. The CDR3 nucleotides read TGTGCCAGCAGTTACGGGATAAACTATGGCTACACCTTC. V is TRBV6-5 and J is TRBJ1-2; no definite D call. Germline V gene lookup returns CDR1 MNHEY and CDR2 SVGAGI. The CDR3 runs to 13 residues. The germline V and J ends were trimmed by 2 bases and 2 bases, with 6 bases remaining between them.

This clonotype was found many times. The chain carries TRBV7-9 and TRBJ2-7; the match to TRBD1 covers 8 bases. The CDR3 loop spans 14 amino acids. The junction had 0 bases not matched to a gene; V was cut back by 2 bases and J by 0 bases. Germline CDR1 SEHNR, CDR2 FQNEAQ (reference sequence). The CDR3 protein is CASSLQGASYEQYF. CDR3 DNA sequence: TGTGCCAGCAGCTTACAGGGGGCCTCCTACGAGCAGTACTTC.

This clonotype showed up many times. V gene TRBV7-2 combines with J gene TRBJ1-1; TRBD1 matches at 7 bases. The ends lost 5 bases at V and 5 bases at J; junction bases unmatched: 11. The CDR3 is made up of 15 amino acids. From germline, CDR1 is SGHTA and CDR2 FQGNSA. Here the CDR3 DNA reads TGTGCCAGCAGCCCGTTGGGCAGGGGGAGTACTGAAGCTTTCTTT. It codes for CASSPLGRGSTEAFF. The full variable domain, in which reference TRBV7-2 and TRBJ1-1 provide the parts outside the CDR3, is GAGVSQSPSNKVTEKGKDVELRCDPISGHTALYWYRQSLGQGLEFLIYFQGNSAPDKSGLPSDRFSAERTGGSVSTLTIQRTQQEDSAVYLCASSPLGRGSTEAFFGQGTRLTVV.

This clonotype was seen at least ten times. The rearrangement uses TRBV5-1 and TRBJ1-1, with D tentatively TRBD1 (6 bases). The CDR3 loop spans 13 amino acids. The V and J ends lost 2 bases and 4 bases respectively, with 9 bases between them. CDR1 SGHRS and CDR2 YFSETQ come from the germline V gene. The CDR3 DNA sequence: TGCGCCAGCAGCTTCAGGGGAGGCACTGAAGCTTTCTTT. Encoded protein: CASSFRGGTEAFF. Supplemented by reference TRBV5-1 and TRBJ1-1, the full variable domain reads KAGVTQTPRYLIKTRGQQVTLSCSPISGHRSVSWYQQTPGQGLQFLFEYFSETQRNKGNFPGRFSGRQFSNSRSEMNVSTLELGDSALYLCASSFRGGTEAFFGQGTRLTVV.

This clonotype was counted ten times or more. The chain joins TRBV11-2 to TRBJ1-6; D unclear. The CDR3 runs to 15 residues. V dropped 0 bases and J dropped 3 bases, with 6 bases sitting between them. The germline V gene has CDR1 SGHAT and CDR2 FQNNGV. Here the CDR3 reads CASSLDLSYNSPLHF. DNA for the CDR3: TGTGCCAGCAGCTTAGACCTCAGCTATAATTCACCCCTCCACTTT.

This clonotype has at least ten counts. The gene calls are TRBV10-2 and TRBJ2-7, with D tentatively TRBD2 (5 bases). CDR1 and CDR2 (germline): WSHSY, SAAADI. The CDR3 length is 14 residues. Trimming pared 2 bases from V and 7 bases from J, leaving 15 bases between. CDR3 sequence: CASSENYPTKEQYF. CDR3 nucleotide sequence: TGCGCCAGCAGTGAGAACTACCCGACTAAAGAGCAGTACTTC.